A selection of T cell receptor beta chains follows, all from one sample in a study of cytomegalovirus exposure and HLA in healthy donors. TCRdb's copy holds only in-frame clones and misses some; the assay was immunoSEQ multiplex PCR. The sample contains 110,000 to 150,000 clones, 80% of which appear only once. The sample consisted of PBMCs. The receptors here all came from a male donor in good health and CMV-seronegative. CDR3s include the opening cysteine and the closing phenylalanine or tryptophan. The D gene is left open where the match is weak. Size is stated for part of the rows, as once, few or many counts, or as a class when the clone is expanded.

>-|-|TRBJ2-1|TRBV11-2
CASNGIGREQFF
TGTGCCAGCAACGGGATCGGTCGGGAGCAGTTCTTC
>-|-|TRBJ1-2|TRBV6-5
CASSYSMGRVGYTF
TGTGCCAGCAGTTACTCGATGGGCAGGGTTGGCTACACCTTC
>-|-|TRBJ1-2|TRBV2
CASSEVGPNYGYTF
TGTGCCAGCAGTGAAGTGGGCCCTAACTATGGCTACACCTTC
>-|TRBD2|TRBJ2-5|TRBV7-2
CASSPGTSLQETQYF
TGTGCCAGCAGCCCGGGGACTAGCCTTCAAGAGACCCAGTACTTC
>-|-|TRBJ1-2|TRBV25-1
CASSRDILSIGYTF
TGTGCCAGCAGCCGGGACATCCTCAGCATTGGCTACACCTTC
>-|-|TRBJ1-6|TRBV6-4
CASSAGTDNSPLHF
TGTGCCAGCAGTGCGGGGACTGATAATTCACCCCTCCACTTT
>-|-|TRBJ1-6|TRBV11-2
CASSEHENNSPLHF
TGTGCCAGCAGCGAGCACGAAAATAATTCACCCCTCCACTTT
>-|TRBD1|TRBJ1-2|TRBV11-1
CASSRDRERYGYTF
TGTGCCAGCAGCCGAGACAGGGAGCGCTATGGCTACACCTTC
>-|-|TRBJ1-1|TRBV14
CASSPQGFTEAFF
TGTGCCAGCAGCCCTCAGGGCTTCACTGAAGCTTTCTTT
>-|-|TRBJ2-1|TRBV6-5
CASKRQGGPYNEQFF
TGTGCCAGCAAAAGACAAGGGGGACCCTACAATGAGCAGTTCTTC
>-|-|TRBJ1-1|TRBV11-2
CASSPYTEAFF
TGTGCCAGCAGCCCCTACACTGAAGCTTTCTTT
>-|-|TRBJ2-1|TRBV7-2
CASSLQGFDEQFF
TGTGCCAGCAGCTTACAGGGTTTCGATGAGCAGTTCTTC
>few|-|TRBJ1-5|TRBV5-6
CASSLGPDQPQHF
TGTGCCAGCAGCTTGGGTCCCGATCAGCCCCAGCATTTT
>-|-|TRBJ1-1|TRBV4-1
CASSHSGSGFEAFF
TGCGCCAGCAGCCATTCAGGGTCCGGGTTTGAAGCTTTCTTT
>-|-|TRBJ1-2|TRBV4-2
CASSQDRDYGYTF
TGTGCCAGCAGCCAAGATCGGGATTATGGCTACACCTTC
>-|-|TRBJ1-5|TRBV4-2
CASSQDERGGQPQHF
TGTGCCAGCAGCCAAGATGAGAGAGGGGGTCAGCCCCAGCATTTT
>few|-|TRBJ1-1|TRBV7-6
CASSLGLMNTEAFF
TGTGCCAGCAGCTTAGGACTCATGAACACTGAAGCTTTCTTT
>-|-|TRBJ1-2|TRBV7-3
CASSMRTGDYGYTF
TGTGCCAGCAGCATGCGGACGGGGGACTATGGCTACACCTTC
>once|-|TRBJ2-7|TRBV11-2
CASSLRGGRGGYEQYF
TGTGCCAGCAGCTTAAGGGGTGGAAGGGGGGGGTACGAGCAGTACTTC
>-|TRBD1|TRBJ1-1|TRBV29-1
CSVDYGTGGLATEAFF
TGCAGCGTTGATTATGGGACAGGGGGTTTGGCCACTGAAGCTTTCTTT
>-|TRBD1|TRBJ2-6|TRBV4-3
CASSQFWTGLPSGANVLTF
TGCGCCAGCAGCCAATTTTGGACAGGCCTACCCTCTGGGGCCAACGTCCTGACTTTC
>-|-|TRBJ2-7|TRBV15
CATSSGRGYEQYF
TGTGCCACCAGCTCCGGCAGGGGCTACGAGCAGTACTTC
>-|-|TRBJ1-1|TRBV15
CATSSVDRTEAFF
TGTGCCACCAGCAGCGTAGACAGGACCGAAGCTTTCTTT
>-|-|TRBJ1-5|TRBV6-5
CASSPQVMGNQPQHF
TGTGCCAGCAGTCCACAGGTGATGGGCAATCAGCCCCAGCATTTT
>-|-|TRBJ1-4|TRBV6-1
CASSDGGLREKLFF
TGTGCCAGCAGTGATGGAGGGTTAAGGGAAAAACTGTTTTTT
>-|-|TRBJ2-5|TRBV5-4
CASSFGGGARETQYF
TGTGCCAGCAGCTTCGGAGGGGGGGCTAGGGAGACCCAGTACTTC
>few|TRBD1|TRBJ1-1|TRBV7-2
CASSLAGTANTEAFF
TGTGCCAGCAGCTTAGCCGGGACAGCAAACACTGAAGCTTTCTTT
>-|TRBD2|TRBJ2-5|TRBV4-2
CASSQDRSGGIQETQYF
TGTGCCAGCAGCCAAGATAGGAGCGGGGGGATCCAAGAGACCCAGTACTTC
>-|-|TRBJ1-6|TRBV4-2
CASSQAPPTFRSDSPLHF
TGTGCCAGCAGCCAAGCCCCGCCAACTTTCAGAAGCGATTCACCCCTCCACTTT
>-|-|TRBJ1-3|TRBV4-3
CASSLSVAGPGNTIYF
TGCGCCAGCAGCCTCTCAGTGGCAGGGCCTGGAAACACCATATATTTT
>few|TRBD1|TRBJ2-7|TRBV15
CATSRVGQSTEQYF
TGTGCCACCAGCAGAGTGGGACAGTCTACCGAGCAGTACTTC
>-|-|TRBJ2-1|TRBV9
CASTLGGRGSYNEQFF
TGTGCCAGCACTTTAGGCGGTCGAGGCTCCTACAATGAGCAGTTCTTC
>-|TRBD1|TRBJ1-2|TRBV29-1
CSVAGTGGRGYTF
TGCAGCGTTGCCGGGACAGGGGGCCGGGGCTACACCTTC
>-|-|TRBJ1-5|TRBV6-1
CASSVDIQPQHF
TGTGCCAGCAGCGTGGACATACAGCCCCAGCATTTT
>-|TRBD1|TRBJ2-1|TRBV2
CAGLGSRGTGDSYNEQFF
TGTGCCGGCCTAGGTTCACGAGGGACAGGGGATTCCTACAATGAGCAGTTCTTC
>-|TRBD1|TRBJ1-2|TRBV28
CASSRDRDDYGYTF
TGTGCCAGCAGCCGAGACAGGGACGACTATGGCTACACCTTC
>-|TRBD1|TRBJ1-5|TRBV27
CASRDREGQPQHF
TGTGCCAGCCGGGACAGGGAAGGGCAGCCCCAGCATTTT
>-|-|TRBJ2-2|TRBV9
CASSSVPYFANTGELFF
TGTGCCAGCAGCTCGGTCCCCTATTTCGCGAACACCGGGGAGCTGTTTTTT
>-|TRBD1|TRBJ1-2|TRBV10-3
CAIKTGANYGHTF
TGTGCCATCAAGACAGGGGCTAACTATGGCCACACCTTC
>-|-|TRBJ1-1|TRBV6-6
CASSYQGSNTEAFF
TGTGCCAGCAGTTACCAGGGGTCGAACACTGAAGCTTTCTTT
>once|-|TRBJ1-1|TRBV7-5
CVGSRIEAFF
TGTGTCGGATCCAGGATAGAAGCTTTCTTT
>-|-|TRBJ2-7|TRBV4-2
CASSQDSGEQYF
TGTGCCAGCAGCCAAGATTCGGGCGAGCAGTACTTC
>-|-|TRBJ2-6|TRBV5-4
CASSIQQTGANVLTF
TGTGCCAGCAGCATCCAACAGACTGGGGCCAACGTCCTGACTTTC
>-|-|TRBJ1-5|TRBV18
CASSRAANQPQHF
TGTGCCAGCTCACGCGCTGCCAATCAGCCCCAGCATTTT
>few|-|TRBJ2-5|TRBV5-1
CASSLITQPLQETQYF
TGCGCCAGCAGCTTGATAACACAGCCCCTTCAAGAGACCCAGTACTTC